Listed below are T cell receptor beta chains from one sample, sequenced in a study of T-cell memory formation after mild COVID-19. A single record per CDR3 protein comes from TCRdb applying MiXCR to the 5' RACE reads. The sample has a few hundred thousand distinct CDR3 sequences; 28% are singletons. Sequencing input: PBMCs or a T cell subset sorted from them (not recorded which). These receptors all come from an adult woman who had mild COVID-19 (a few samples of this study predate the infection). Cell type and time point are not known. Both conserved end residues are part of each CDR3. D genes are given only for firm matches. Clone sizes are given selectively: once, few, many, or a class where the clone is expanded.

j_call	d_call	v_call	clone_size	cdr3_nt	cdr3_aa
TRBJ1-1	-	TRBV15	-	TGTGCCACTGGTGGAAGTAACACTGAAGCTTTCTTT	CATGGSNTEAFF
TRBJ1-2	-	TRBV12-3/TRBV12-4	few	TGTGCCAGCAGTTTAGCGTACCCGGCGAACCTTAACTATGGCTACACCTTC	CASSLAYPANLNYGYTF
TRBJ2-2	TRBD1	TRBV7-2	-	TGTGCCAGCAGCCAACGGACAGGGGGCTCTTTCGGGGAGCTGTTTTTT	CASSQRTGGSFGELFF
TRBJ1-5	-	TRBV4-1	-	TGCGCCAGCAGCCACGACGGCAATCAGCCCCAGCATTTT	CASSHDGNQPQHF
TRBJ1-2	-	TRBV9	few	TGTGCCAGCAGCGTACAGGGAGGGATTAACTATGGCTACACCTTC	CASSVQGGINYGYTF
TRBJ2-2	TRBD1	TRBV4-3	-	TGCGCCAGCAGCCAACAGGGGGATGTCACCGGGGAGCTGTTTTTT	CASSQQGDVTGELFF
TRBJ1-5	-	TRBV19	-	TGTGCCAGTAGTATATGGGACAGCAATCAGCCCCAGCATTTT	CASSIWDSNQPQHF
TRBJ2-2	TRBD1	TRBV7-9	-	TGTGCCAGCAGCACCTGGACAGGCTCGAACACCGGGGAGCTGTTTTTT	CASSTWTGSNTGELFF
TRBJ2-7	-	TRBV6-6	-	TGTGCCAGCAGTTACTCGGAGGAGCAAGAGCAGTACTTC	CASSYSEEQEQYF
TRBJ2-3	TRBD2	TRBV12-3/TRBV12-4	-	TGTGCCAGCAGTTTGATCAGTGGGGGGGGAGGAGATACGCAGTATTTT	CASSLISGGGGDTQYF
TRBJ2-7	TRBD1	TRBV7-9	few	TGTGCCAGCAGCTTTCCGGGACAGGGGGAAACGAAACAGTACTTC	CASSFPGQGETKQYF
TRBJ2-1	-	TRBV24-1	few	TGTGCCACCAGTGATGCAAGATTCAATGAGCAGTTCTTC	CATSDARFNEQFF
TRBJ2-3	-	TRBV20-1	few	TGCAGTGCTCCCTTCGGCGGATCTAGCACAGATACGCAGTATTTT	CSAPFGGSSTDTQYF
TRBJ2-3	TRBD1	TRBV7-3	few	TGTGCCAGCTCTTTGGGACAGACCTCCGCAGATACGCAGTATTTT	CASSLGQTSADTQYF
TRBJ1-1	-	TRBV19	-	TGTGCCACCCACGGCACTGAAGCTTTCTTT	CATHGTEAFF
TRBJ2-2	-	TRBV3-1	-	TGTGCCAGCAGCCCGAGACTCACCGGGGAGCTGTTTTTT	CASSPRLTGELFF
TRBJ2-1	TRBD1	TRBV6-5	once	TGTGCCAGCAGCCGAAGGACAGGGGACAATGAGCAGTTCTTC	CASSRRTGDNEQFF
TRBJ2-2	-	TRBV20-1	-	TGCAGTGCTAGGGAGCGGAGCGGGGAGCTGTTTTTT	CSARERSGELFF
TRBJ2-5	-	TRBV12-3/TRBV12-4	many	TGTGCCAGCAGTTTGTGGGGGGAAGAGACCCAGTACTTC	CASSLWGEETQYF
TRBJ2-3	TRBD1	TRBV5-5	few	TGTGCCAGCAGCAGAGGGACAGGAGGAGATACGCAGTATTTT	CASSRGTGGDTQYF
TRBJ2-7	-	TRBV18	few	TGTGCCAGCTCACCACTTGAAACCTACGAGCAGTACTTC	CASSPLETYEQYF
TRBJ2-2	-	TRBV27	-	TGTGCCAGCAGAAGGGACGGGGACTTTGGCTCCGGGGAGCTGTTTTTT	CASRRDGDFGSGELFF
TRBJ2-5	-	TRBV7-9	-	TGTGCCAGCAGCTTAGACGGGTCCAAAGAGACCCAGTACTTC	CASSLDGSKETQYF
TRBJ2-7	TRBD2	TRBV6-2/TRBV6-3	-	TGTGCCAGCAGCCTGAGGACTAGCGGTAACGAGCAGTACTTC	CASSLRTSGNEQYF
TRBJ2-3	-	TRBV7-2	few	TGTGCCAGCAGCCAACAGCGGGATACGCAGTATTTT	CASSQQRDTQYF
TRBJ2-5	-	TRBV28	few	TGTGCCAGCAGTTTGGTACAACCAAGGCGGGAGACCCAGTACTTC	CASSLVQPRRETQYF
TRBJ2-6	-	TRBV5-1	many	TGCGCCAGCAGCTTAGGGGTTCTAGGGGCCAACGTCCTGACTTTC	CASSLGVLGANVLTF
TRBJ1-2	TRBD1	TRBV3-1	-	TGTGCCAGCAGTCCCGGGACAGGGAGTGGCTACACCTTC	CASSPGTGSGYTF
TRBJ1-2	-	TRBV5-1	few	TGCGCCAGCAGCTTGCGTCGTGGAGCCAAGTCTTCTAACTATGGCTACACCTTC	CASSLRRGAKSSNYGYTF
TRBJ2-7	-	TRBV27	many	TGTGCCAGCCCCCAACCTCGAGGGGAGCAGTACTTC	CASPQPRGEQYF
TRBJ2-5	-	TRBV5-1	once	TGCGCCAGCAGCCCGTCAGGTCCCCACCAAGAGACCCAGTACTTC	CASSPSGPHQETQYF
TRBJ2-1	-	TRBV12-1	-	TGTGCCAGCAGCTTTACGACAGGGCCCGACTACAATGAGCAGTTCTTC	CASSFTTGPDYNEQFF
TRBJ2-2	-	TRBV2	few	TGTGCCAGCAGTGATTTTGGAGCGAACACCGGGGAGCTGTTTTTT	CASSDFGANTGELFF
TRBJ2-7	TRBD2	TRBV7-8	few	TGTGCCAGCAGCTTAGGACTAGCGGGGATCAACGAGCAGTACTTC	CASSLGLAGINEQYF
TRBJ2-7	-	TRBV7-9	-	TGTGCCAGCAGCCCGGTGACCGTCTACGAGCAGTACTTC	CASSPVTVYEQYF
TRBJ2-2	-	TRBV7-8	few	TGTGCCAGCAGCTTAGTTTGGGCCAGAGCCGGGGAGCTGTTTTTT	CASSLVWARAGELFF
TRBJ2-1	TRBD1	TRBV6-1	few	TGTGCCAGCAAGGGACAGGGGAGTGCCAATGAGCAGTTCTTC	CASKGQGSANEQFF
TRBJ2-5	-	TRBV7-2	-	TGTGCCAGCAGCTTTTCAGTCCTAGAGACCCAGTACTTC	CASSFSVLETQYF
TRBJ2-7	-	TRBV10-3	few	TGTGCCGCGGCGACAGGCTCCTACGAGCAGTACTTC	CAAATGSYEQYF
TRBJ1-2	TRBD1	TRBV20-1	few	TGCAGTGCTAGATTGGTGGGACAGGGCTATGGCTACACCTTC	CSARLVGQGYGYTF
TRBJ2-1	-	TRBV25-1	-	TGTGCCAGCAGTGAAACGAAATGGGCCGGGACGCAGCAGTTCTTC	CASSETKWAGTQQFF
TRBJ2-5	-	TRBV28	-	TGTGCCAGCAGACGGGGGCCTCGGGGGACCCAGTACTTC	CASRRGPRGTQYF
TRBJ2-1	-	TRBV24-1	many	TGTGCCACCAGTGACCACCTAAGGGGAAGCTCCTACAATGAGCAGTTCTTC	CATSDHLRGSSYNEQFF
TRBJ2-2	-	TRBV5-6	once	TGTGCCAGCAGCGCTACCGGAATGGGGGCGGCCGGGGAGCTGTTTTTT	CASSATGMGAAGELFF